This passage covers 32 T cell receptor beta chains from one sample sequenced in a study of T cell responses to AZD1222 COVID-19 vaccine. Sequenced by immunoSEQ multiplex PCR; TCRdb stores in-frame clones only, minus some. The sample holds about 120,000 clones, around 90% seen once. The source was peripheral blood, collected on day 0 of AZD1222 vaccination. Receptors originate from an adult in good health.

This chain connects TRBV28 to TRBJ1-2, with unresolved D. Looked up from germline, CDR1 is MDHEN and CDR2 is SYDVKM. The CDR3 has 8 residues. CDR3 DNA: TGTGTCTCTGGTGGCTACACCTTC. This gives the protein CVSGGYTF.

This clone came up once. The CDR3: CASSPKGVKANYGYTF. The CDR3 region has the DNA TGCGCCAGCAGCCCAAAGGGGGTGAAAGCTAACTATGGCTACACCTTC. The chain recombines TRBV4-3 with TRBJ1-2, with a tentative D call TRBD1 (6 bases). CDR3 length: 16 amino acids. Germline V gene sequence: CDR1 LGHNA, CDR2 YSLEER. Trimming left V 4 bases short and J 0 bases short, with 15 bases between.

This clone appeared once. V usage is TRBV10-3 and J usage is TRBJ2-7; D might be TRBD1 or TRBD2, each matching 5 bases. The CDR3 runs 13 residues. Per the germline V gene, CDR1 is ENHRY and CDR2 is SYGVKD. V lost 6 bases and J 4 bases, leaving 13 bases between the germline ends. The CDR3 region is CAISPGTPYEQYF. The CDR3 nucleotides read TGTGCCATCAGCCCCGGGACCCCATACGAGCAGTACTTC.

V and J are TRBV10-3 and TRBJ2-7, with 12 bases lining up with TRBD2. The CDR3 is 14 residues long. The J segment lost 2 bases and the V segment lost 6 bases, leaving 2 bases of the junction unmatched. Germline V gene sequence: CDR1 ENHRY, CDR2 SYGVKD. The CDR3 DNA reads as TGTGCCATCAGCGGACTAGCGGGAACCTACGAGCAGTACTTC. It is translated as CAISGLAGTYEQYF.

The chain combines TRBV4-3 with TRBJ1-2; D gene unclear. This CDR3 is built from 13 residues. Germline lookup yields CDR1 LGHNA and CDR2 YSLEER. The ends were cut back, 0 bases at V and 5 bases at J, with 7 bases in the middle. The CDR3 DNA reads as TGCGCCAGCAGCCAAGATATGGTATATGGCTACACCTTC. Translating it yields CASSQDMVYGYTF.

V is TRBV3-1 (or the pseudogene TRBV3-2) and J is TRBJ2-3; the match to TRBD2 covers 9 bases. CDR3 length: 20 amino acids. In germline, CDR1 is LGHDT, CDR2 YNNKEL (reference sequence). The junction had 18 bases not matched to a gene; V was cut back by 2 bases and J by 3 bases. The CDR3 spells CASSQHGGLAGRGLTDTQYF. In nucleotides, the CDR3 is TGTGCCAGCAGCCAACACGGGGGCCTAGCGGGGAGGGGACTGACAGATACGCAGTATTTT.

The gene calls are TRBV7-2 and TRBJ1-2; TRBD1 matches at 7 bases. The CDR3 is 17 amino acids. With V trimmed by 4 bases and J by 1 base, 12 bases remained unmatched. Germline CDR1 SGHTA, CDR2 FQGNSA. CDR3 bases: TGTGCCAGCAGCTATCACCGGGACAGTGATTTTAACTATGGCTACACCTTC. This translates into CASSYHRDSDFNYGYTF.

This clone was seen just once. The genes are TRBV18 and TRBJ2-7; the match to TRBD1 covers 9 bases. Trimming cost V 3 bases and J 2 bases; bases outside gene matches: 5. The CDR3 length is 15 residues. Germline loops: CDR1 KGHSH, CDR2 LQKENI. This CDR3 reads CASSPPGQGTYEQYF. CDR3 nucleotide sequence: TGTGCCAGCTCACCTCCGGGACAGGGAACCTACGAGCAGTACTTC.

The chain combines TRBV7-2 with TRBJ2-1; D not resolved. Trimming pared 5 bases from V and 0 bases from J, leaving 23 bases between. The CDR3 loop spans 19 amino acids. Germline V gene sequence: CDR1 SGHTA, CDR2 FQGNSA. CDR3 nucleotide sequence: TGTGCCAGCAGCCTCCCCAAGGGTTTGACGGTTAGCTCCTACAATGAGCAGTTCTTC. This gives the protein CASSLPKGLTVSSYNEQFF.

The V gene is TRBV18, the J gene TRBJ2-1, with D maybe TRBD2 (5 bases). Germline-derived CDR1 and CDR2 are KGHSH and LQKENI. V lost 1 base to trimming and J lost 8 bases, with 12 bases between them. The CDR3 has 14 residues. This CDR3 reads CASSPLYGMHEQFF. DNA for the CDR3: TGTGCCAGCTCACCACTATACGGGATGCATGAGCAGTTCTTC.

The chain carries TRBV7-2 and TRBJ2-2, with a possible D match to TRBD1 (6 bases). The V and J ends lost 5 bases and 7 bases respectively, with 11 bases between them. The germline V gene encodes CDR1 SGHTA and CDR2 FQGNSA. The CDR3 spans 13 residues. The CDR3 DNA reads as TGTGCCAGCAGCGTACAGGGTGGCGGGGAGCTGTTTTTT. It codes for CASSVQGGGELFF.

V usage is TRBV5-1 and J usage is TRBJ1-1, with 9 bases aligning to TRBD1. Trimming took 0 bases from V and 10 from J; bases not matched to a gene: 7. The CDR3 is made up of 14 amino acids. The germline CDR1 and CDR2 sequences are SGHRS and YFSETQ. CDR3 DNA: TGCGCCAGCAGCTTGGACGGGACAGGGCGTTCAGCTTTCTTT. It is translated as CASSLDGTGRSAFF.

Here the CDR3 reads CASSRRGEGNSPLHF. DNA for the CDR3: TGTGCCAGCAGCCGCCGAGGGGAAGGGAATTCACCCCTCCACTTT. The genes are TRBV7-9 and TRBJ1-6, with TRBD1 as a possible D gene (5 bases). V lost 5 bases, J lost 7 bases, and 15 bases lay in between. The CDR3 is 15 amino acids. Per the germline V gene, CDR1 is SEHNR and CDR2 is FQNEAQ (reference sequence).

The gene calls are TRBV14 and TRBJ2-7; D perhaps matches TRBD1 (6 bases). The CDR3 has 14 residues. Trimming removed 3 bases from V and 4 bases from J, with 13 bases in between. CDR1 and CDR2 from the germline V gene are SGHDN and FVKESK. CDR3 DNA sequence: TGTGCCAGCAGCCACGAAACAGGGTTTTACGAGCAGTACTTC. It yields the protein CASSHETGFYEQYF.

The rearrangement links TRBV19 to TRBJ1-1; D is ambiguous. Germline lookup yields CDR1 LNHDA and CDR2 SQIVND (reference sequence). Deletions cut 5 bases from V and 6 bases from J, with 22 bases between. The CDR3 loop spans 16 amino acids. The CDR3 sequence is CASSPGVWIYLAEAFF. The CDR3 nucleotides are TGTGCCAGTAGTCCCGGGGTTTGGATTTATCTGGCTGAAGCTTTCTTT.

V gene TRBV7-2 combines with J gene TRBJ2-6; TRBD1 matches at 9 bases. Trimming at V came to 1 base and at J to 4 bases, leaving 2 bases not matched to a gene. The CDR3 runs 16 residues. Looked up from germline, CDR1 is SGHTA and CDR2 is FQGNSA. In DNA form, the CDR3 reads TGTGCCAGCAGCTTAGGGGACAGGGAAGGGGCCAACGTCCTGACTTTC. Translating gives CASSLGDREGANVLTF.

J is TRBJ1-6 and V is TRBV6-5; tentatively, D is TRBD1 (5 bases). Germline values: CDR1 MNHEY, CDR2 SVGAGI. Trimming left V 2 bases short and J 3 bases short, with 8 bases between. CDR3 size: 15 residues. The CDR3 loop reads CASSYGADYNSPLHF. As DNA, the CDR3 is TGTGCCAGCAGTTACGGGGCGGACTATAATTCACCCCTCCACTTT.

In DNA form, the CDR3 reads TGCGCCAGCAGCTTGGGTGGGGCGGACACTGAAGCTTTCTTT. This codes for CASSLGGADTEAFF. J is TRBJ1-1 and V is TRBV5-1, with a tentative D call TRBD1 (5 bases). V dropped 0 bases and J dropped 3 bases, with 9 bases sitting between them. Germline CDR1 SGHRS, CDR2 YFSETQ. The CDR3 has 14 residues.

V is TRBV4-1 and J is TRBJ2-7; 8 nucleotides match TRBD2. V lost 5 bases, J lost 6 bases, and 12 bases stayed unmatched. The germline CDR1 and CDR2 sequences are MGHRA and YSYEKL. This CDR3 comprises 15 residues. CDR3 sequence: CASSGTGTRMSEQYF. For the CDR3, the DNA is TGCGCCAGCAGCGGGACCGGGACTAGAATGAGCGAGCAGTACTTC.

The count of this clone is one. The chain combines TRBV5-6 with TRBJ2-7; D is perhaps TRBD1 or TRBD2 (5 bases each). The CDR3 is 15 residues long. Germline CDR1 and CDR2: SGHDT and YYEEEE. V lost 4 bases to trimming and J lost 4 bases, with 18 bases between them. CDR3 nucleotides: TGTGCCAGCAGCATCGGGACGACGACTGCTTACGAGCAGTACTTC. Translating it yields CASSIGTTTAYEQYF.

This chain joins TRBV30 and TRBJ1-1; D might be TRBD1 (6 bases). CDR3 length equals 14 residues. Trimming cost V 2 bases and J 6 bases, with 16 bases left between them. CDR1 and CDR2 (germline): GTSNPN, SVGIG (reference sequence). In nucleotides, the CDR3 is TGTGCCTGGAGTCCCACCGACAGGTTGGCTGAAGCTTTCTTT. Its protein product is CAWSPTDRLAEAFF.

CDR3 in DNA: TGTGCCAGCAGCTTGGACAGGAACACTGAAGCTTTCTTT. Protein product: CASSLDRNTEAFF. The chain uses TRBV11-3 and TRBJ1-1; a possible D gene is TRBD1 (6 bases). Germline loops: CDR1 SGHNT, CDR2 YENEEA. The CDR3 runs 13 residues. Trimming stripped 3 bases from V and 1 base from J, with 6 bases between.

As concerns this clone: The germline gene is not matched at one end of the junction; a read error may be the cause. The chain combines TRBV2 with TRBJ2-5; D is undetermined. Looked up from germline, CDR1 is SNHLY and CDR2 is FYNNEI. The CDR3 covers 10 residues. CDR3 loop: CASREETQYF. The CDR3 DNA sequence: TGTGCCAGCAGGGAAGAGACCCAGTACTTC.

The V and J genes are TRBV28 and TRBJ1-1; TRBD1 matches 7 bases. Germline V gene data show CDR1 as MDHEN and CDR2 as SYDVKM. Unmatched junction bases numbered 11, after V lost 3 bases and J lost 4 bases. The CDR3 totals 16 residues. The CDR3 DNA follows: TGTGCCAGCAGTTTCGGTACAGGGGAATGGACCACTGAAGCTTTCTTT. Protein: CASSFGTGEWTTEAFF.

The rearrangement links TRBV29-1 to TRBJ1-1; D remains ambiguous. This CDR3 spans 13 amino acids. Germline V gives CDR1 SQVTM, CDR2 ANQGSEA. Trimming took off 3 bases at V and 5 bases at J, with 13 bases between the two ends. CDR3 region: CSVESFIRTEAFF. The CDR3 bases are TGCAGCGTTGAGAGTTTCATACGGACTGAAGCTTTCTTT.

This clone was picked up a small number of times. V usage is TRBV6-2 or TRBV6-3 and J usage is TRBJ2-7, with no clear D. Trimming removed 1 base from V and 3 bases from J, with 10 bases in between. Germline lookup yields CDR1 MNHEY and CDR2 SVGEGT. The CDR3 sequence is 14 residues long. The CDR3 nucleotides are TGTGCCAGCAGTTACTACGGTAGAGACTACGAGCAGTACTTC. Translation gives CASSYYGRDYEQYF.

The chain carries TRBV2 and TRBJ2-3; TRBD2 agrees at 10 bases. The V gene end was trimmed by 6 bases and the J gene end by 4 bases; junction bases not matched to a gene: 13. The CDR3 is 17 residues long. Germline lookup yields CDR1 SNHLY and CDR2 FYNNEI. The CDR3 here is CASRQAGGVLGSDTQYF. As DNA, the CDR3 is TGTGCCAGCAGACAAGCGGGGGGGGTCTTGGGTTCAGATACGCAGTATTTT.

The rearrangement joins TRBV4-3 to TRBJ2-2; tentative D call: TRBD2 (6 bases). This CDR3 is built from 16 residues. CDR1 LGHNA and CDR2 YSLEER come from the germline V gene. Deletions cut 4 bases from V and 7 bases from J, with 19 bases between. The CDR3 loop is CASSLVTGGDSGELFF. The CDR3 DNA reads TGCGCCAGCAGCCTCGTAACGGGCGGGGATAGCGGGGAGCTGTTTTTT.

The V gene is TRBV28, the J gene TRBJ2-7, with TRBD1 matching over 12 bases. CDR3 size: 15 residues. Germline loops: CDR1 MDHEN, CDR2 SYDVKM. The V segment lost 6 bases and the J segment 5 bases; nucleotides outside the gene matches: 8. This CDR3 is CASRGSGTGGNEQYF. DNA of the CDR3: TGTGCCAGCAGGGGTTCCGGGACAGGGGGCAACGAGCAGTACTTC.

The chain couples TRBV5-5 to TRBJ2-5; D perhaps matches TRBD1 (5 bases). The CDR3 runs 17 residues. The germline V gene has CDR1 SGHKS and CDR2 YYEKEE (reference sequence). The germline V and J ends were trimmed by 0 bases and 0 bases, with 15 bases remaining between them. The CDR3 nucleotides are TGTGCCAGCAGCTTGGGGGCAGGGCCATCTTACCAAGAGACCCAGTACTTC. It encodes CASSLGAGPSYQETQYF.

The rearrangement uses TRBV14 and TRBJ2-2; 10 nucleotides line up with TRBD2. This CDR3 is 15 amino acids long. The germline V gene encodes CDR1 SGHDN and CDR2 FVKESK. V shed 5 bases and J 6 bases; nucleotides not matched to a gene: 6. CDR3 DNA: TGTGCCAGCAGCTCGTTAGCGGGAGGTTCCGGGGAGCTGTTTTTT. This codes for CASSSLAGGSGELFF.

The rearrangement uses TRBV30 and TRBJ2-3, with 14 nucleotides matching TRBD2. Germline V lookup: CDR1 GTSNPN, CDR2 SVGIG (reference sequence). The junction had 5 bases not matched to a gene; V was cut back by 2 bases and J by 4 bases. The CDR3 loop spans 16 amino acids. This CDR3 is CAWSSGLAGGPDTQYF. The CDR3 DNA reads TGTGCCTGGAGTTCCGGACTAGCGGGAGGTCCAGATACGCAGTATTTT.